This T cell receptor beta chain was obtained from a study of OX40 agonist ivuxolimab in advanced cancers. Study-wide background: Patients took ivuxolimab, an agonistic anti-OX40 (CD134) antibody. Three patients responded partially, comprising one with hepatocellular carcinoma and two with cutaneous melanoma.

As concerns this clone: Its antigen remains unidentified.

Using immunoSEQ multiplex PCR, the repertoire was profiled, and TCRdb retains in-frame clones only, with some absent. There are 70,000 to 95,000 clones in the sample; 92% occur only once, and 0.4% to 0.55% lies in the top ten. Study-wide results and caveats: With doses of 0.1 to 3.0 mg/kg, CD4+ and CD8+ blood T cells had undergone clonal expansion by week 6.

The sequencing used CD4+ or CD8+ T cells sorted from blood, collected in a trial of the OX40 agonist ivuxolimab. The source is an adult with an advanced solid tumor such as melanoma, head and neck, liver or kidney cancer.

CDR3 sequence: CASTGLQGNTGELFF. As DNA, the CDR3 is TGTGCCAGCACCGGATTACAGGGGAACACCGGGGAGCTGTTTTTT. The chain is built from TRBV11-3 and TRBJ2-2; D perhaps matches TRBD1 (6 bases). Germline lookup yields CDR1 SGHNT and CDR2 YENEEA. V was shortened by 7 bases and J by 1 base, with 13 bases between the two germline ends. The CDR3 totals 15 residues.